What follows is one T cell receptor (beta chain) and its context. The antigen is undetermined. The data derive from a study of blood T cells in healthy people across ages. Notes on the study in general: Naive and antigen-experienced cells were not separated, limiting conclusive comparison.

This CDR3 is 15 amino acids long. The germline V gene encodes CDR1 SGHRS and CDR2 YFSETQ. Trimming cost V 0 bases and J 0 bases, with 7 bases left between them. It was with a sample-barcoded 5' primer and a J-beta primer mix that a second PCR of roughly 6 to 12 cycles was run. TCRdb used MiXCR to reprocess the 5' RACE reads, holding one entry per CDR3 protein. The table includes some 750,000 distinct CDR3 sequences, over 20% detected once. Each sample gave at least 7 million isolated PBMCs. The rearrangement uses TRBV5-1 and TRBJ1-5, with D perhaps matching TRBD1 (6 bases). The sequence derives from a man between 65 and 85 years old in good health. Sequencing was done on a sample of blood. This CDR3 is CASSLGDNSNQPQHF. The CDR3 nucleotides read TGCGCCAGCAGCTTGGGGGACAATAGCAATCAGCCCCAGCATTTT.